The source of this T cell receptor (beta chain) is a study of regulatory T cells in long-lasting Graves disease. This clonotype showed up many times. What it binds is not known. Through Arm-PCR of CDR3 regions and iRepertoire HTBI primers, TCR beta libraries were built. In the original processing: Identified across the samples were over 50 TRBV segments and around 14 TRBJ segments. One entry per CDR3 protein results from TCRdb running MiXCR on the multiplex PCR reads. The V and J calls follow TCRdb's processing rather than the paper's. The data show a few hundred thousand distinct CDR3 sequences, with approximately 25% seen just once and less than 30% held by the top ten. The CDR3 covers 12 residues. V was clipped by 4 bases and J by 2 bases, with 8 bases between them. Germline CDR1 SQVTM, CDR2 ANQGSEA. General study points: For persistent Graves' patients, TCR diversity was lower than for newly diagnosed ones. Persistent disease preferred TRBV28, TRBJ1-2 and TRBJ2-5; new disease, TRBV20-1 and TRBJ2-1.

Specified time point: persistent/refractory GD, antithyroid drugs over 5 years with positive TRAb. PBMCs provided the RNA from which the TCR library was made. Patients hailed from an endocrinology department in Xi'an, China. The receptor's source is a middle-aged woman with Graves disease. The chain links TRBV29-1 to TRBJ2-5; D possibly corresponds to TRBD1 (5 bases). Material: peripheral blood mononuclear cells (PBMCs), obtained when the disease was refractory, from a patient treated with antithyroid drugs. The CDR3 reads CSVVRQQETQYF. Written as DNA, the CDR3 is TGCAGCGTTGTGAGACAGCAAGAGACCCAGTACTTC.